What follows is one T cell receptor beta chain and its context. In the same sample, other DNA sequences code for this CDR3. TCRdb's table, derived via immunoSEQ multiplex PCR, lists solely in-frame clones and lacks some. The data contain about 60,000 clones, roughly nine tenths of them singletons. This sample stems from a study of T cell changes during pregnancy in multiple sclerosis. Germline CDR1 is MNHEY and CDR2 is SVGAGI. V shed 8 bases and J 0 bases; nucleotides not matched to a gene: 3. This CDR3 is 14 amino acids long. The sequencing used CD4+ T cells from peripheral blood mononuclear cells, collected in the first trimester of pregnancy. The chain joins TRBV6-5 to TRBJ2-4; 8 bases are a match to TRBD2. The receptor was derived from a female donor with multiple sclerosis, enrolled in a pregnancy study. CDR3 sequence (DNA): TGTGCCAGCCGGGGGGGCATAGCCAAAAACATTCAGTACTTC. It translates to CASRGGIAKNIQYF.